A selection of T cell receptor beta chains follows, all from one sample in a study of blood T cell repertoires in COVID-19. TCRdb's table, derived via immunoSEQ multiplex PCR, lists solely in-frame clones and lacks some. The table has about 480,000 clones, about 88% seen once; the top ten hold 0.75% to 0.9%. The sequencing input was peripheral blood. These receptors were taken from a man in his late teens or twenties with COVID-19, enrolled during active disease. The CDR3 runs from the conserved cysteine through the conserved F or W. D genes are given only for firm matches. The size of a clone is reported for some rows only, either as once, few or many, or as a class for expanded clones.

J: TRBJ2-7
D: TRBD1
size: .
V: TRBV29-1
DNA: TGCAGCGTGACAGGGTCAGGAGACGAGCAGTACTTC
CDR3: CSVTGSGDEQYF

J: TRBJ1-1
D: TRBD1
size: .
V: TRBV27
DNA: TGTGCCAGCAGTTTTGGGACAGGGGTGGCTGAAGCTTTCTTT
CDR3: CASSFGTGVAEAFF

J: TRBJ2-1
D: TRBD2
size: .
V: TRBV4-1
DNA: TGCGCCAGCAGCCGATCGACTAGCGGGACATACAATGAGCAGTTCTTC
CDR3: CASSRSTSGTYNEQFF

J: TRBJ2-2
D: .
size: .
V: TRBV24-1
DNA: TGTGCCACCAGTGATCCACGGGGGAACACCGGGGAGCTGTTTTTT
CDR3: CATSDPRGNTGELFF

J: TRBJ1-3
D: .
size: .
V: TRBV5-6
DNA: TGTGCCAGCAGCTTAGGCCTCAGGGCCCTCTCTGGAAACACCATATATTTT
CDR3: CASSLGLRALSGNTIYF

J: TRBJ2-3
D: .
size: .
V: TRBV3-1/TRBV3-2
DNA: TGTGCCAGCAGCCAAGAATCAACTAGCAGGGTACGCACAGATACGCAGTATTTT
CDR3: CASSQESTSRVRTDTQYF

J: TRBJ2-1
D: TRBD2
size: .
V: TRBV4-1
DNA: TGCGCCAGCAGCCAAGCCCGGACTAGTTTCAATGAGCAGTTCTTC
CDR3: CASSQARTSFNEQFF

J: TRBJ2-7
D: TRBD2
size: .
V: TRBV3-1/TRBV3-2
DNA: TGTGCCAGCAGAGCGGGAGCCGGTTCCTACGAGCAGTACTTC
CDR3: CASRAGAGSYEQYF

J: TRBJ1-2
D: .
size: few
V: TRBV2
DNA: TGTGCCAGCAGTGGACTGGGTGGCTACACCTTC
CDR3: CASSGLGGYTF

J: TRBJ2-7
D: .
size: .
V: TRBV13
DNA: TGTGCCAGCAGCTTAAGGCGGGGCAGCTCCTACGAGCAGTACTTC
CDR3: CASSLRRGSSYEQYF

J: TRBJ2-7
D: .
size: .
V: TRBV20-1
DNA: TGCAGTGCGGGAGTGGCCTACGAGCAGTACTTC
CDR3: CSAGVAYEQYF

J: TRBJ2-7
D: .
size: once
V: TRBV5-1
DNA: TGCGCCAGCAGCTTGGCCTCCCAGACCTACGAGCAGTACTTC
CDR3: CASSLASQTYEQYF

J: TRBJ1-1
D: .
size: once
V: TRBV20-1
DNA: TGCAGTGCTAGAGTCGACACTGAAGCTTTCTTT
CDR3: CSARVDTEAFF

J: TRBJ2-3
D: TRBD2
size: .
V: TRBV7-9
DNA: TGTGCCAGCAGCTTACAGCTGGGGGGGGCAGATACGCAGTATTTT
CDR3: CASSLQLGGADTQYF

J: TRBJ1-1
D: .
size: once
V: TRBV28
DNA: TGTGCCAGCACCCCTCCGGGGGGGGGCCCTGAAGCTTTCTTT
CDR3: CASTPPGGGPEAFF

J: TRBJ2-1
D: TRBD2
size: .
V: TRBV29-1
DNA: TGCAGCGTTGTAACGGGAGGGTCCTACAATGAGCAGTTCTTC
CDR3: CSVVTGGSYNEQFF

J: TRBJ2-7
D: TRBD2
size: .
V: TRBV7-8
DNA: TGTGCCAGCAGCTTGGGACTAGCGAACGAGCAGTACTTC
CDR3: CASSLGLANEQYF